The clone carrying this T cell receptor beta chain came up a few times. The junction departs from the called germline gene at one end, perhaps through a read error. Germline V gives CDR1 DFQATT, CDR2 SNEGSKA (reference sequence). This CDR3 contains 11 residues. The data were obtained in a study of blood T cell repertoires in COVID-19. TCRdb keeps only in-frame clones here, not all; method: immunoSEQ multiplex PCR. The table records some 100,000 clones, 70% to 90% of them present only once. This chain links TRBV20-1 with TRBJ1-1, with D perhaps matching TRBD1 (6 bases). Sequences were obtained from peripheral blood. This clonotype originated in a woman aged 70-85 years with active or convalescent COVID-19. CDR3 in amino acids: CGGAWNTEAFF. The DNA of the CDR3 is TGTGGGGGGGCCTGGAACACTGAAGCTTTCTTT.